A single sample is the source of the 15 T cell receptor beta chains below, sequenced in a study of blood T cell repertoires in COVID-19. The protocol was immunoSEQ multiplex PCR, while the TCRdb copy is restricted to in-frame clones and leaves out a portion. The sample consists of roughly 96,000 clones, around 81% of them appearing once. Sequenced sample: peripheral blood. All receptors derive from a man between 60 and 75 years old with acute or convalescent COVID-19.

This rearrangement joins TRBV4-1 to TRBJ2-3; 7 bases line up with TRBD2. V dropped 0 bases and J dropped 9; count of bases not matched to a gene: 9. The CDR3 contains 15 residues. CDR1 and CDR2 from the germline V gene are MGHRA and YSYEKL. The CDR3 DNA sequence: TGCGCCAGCAGCCAAGACACTTCGGCGGGAGACACGCAGTATTTT. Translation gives CASSQDTSAGDTQYF.

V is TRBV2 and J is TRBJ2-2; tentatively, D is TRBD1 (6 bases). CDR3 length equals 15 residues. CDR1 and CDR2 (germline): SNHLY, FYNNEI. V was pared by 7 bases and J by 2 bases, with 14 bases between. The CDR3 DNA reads TGTGCCAGCACCTCCGGGACAACCAACACCGGGGAGCTGTTTTTT. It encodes CASTSGTTNTGELFF.

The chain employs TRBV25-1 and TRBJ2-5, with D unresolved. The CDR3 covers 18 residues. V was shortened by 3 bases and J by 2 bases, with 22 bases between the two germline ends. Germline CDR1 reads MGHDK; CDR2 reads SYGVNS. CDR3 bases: TGTGCCAGCAGTGAGCACCTCCTCGCGGATATAATTCAAGAGACCCAGTACTTC. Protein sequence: CASSEHLLADIIQETQYF. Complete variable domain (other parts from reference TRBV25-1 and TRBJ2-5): EADIYQTPRYLVIGTGKKITLECSQTMGHDKMYWYQQDPGMELHLIHYSYGVNSTEKGDLSSESTVSRIRTEHFPLTLESARPSHTSQYLCASSEHLLADIIQETQYFGPGTRLLVL.

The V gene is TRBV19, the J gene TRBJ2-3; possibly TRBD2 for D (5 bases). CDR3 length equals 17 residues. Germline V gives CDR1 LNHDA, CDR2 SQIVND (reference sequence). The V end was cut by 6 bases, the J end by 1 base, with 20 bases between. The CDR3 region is CASSSIGGLHRTDTQYF. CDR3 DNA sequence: TGTGCCAGTAGCAGTATCGGCGGGCTCCATCGCACAGATACGCAGTATTTT.

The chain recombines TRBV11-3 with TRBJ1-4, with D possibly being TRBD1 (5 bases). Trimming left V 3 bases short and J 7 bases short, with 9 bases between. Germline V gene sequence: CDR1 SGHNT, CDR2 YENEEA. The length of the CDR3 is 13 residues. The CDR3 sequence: CASSFGGGEKLFF. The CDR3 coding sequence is TGTGCCAGCAGCTTCGGGGGAGGTGAAAAACTGTTTTTT. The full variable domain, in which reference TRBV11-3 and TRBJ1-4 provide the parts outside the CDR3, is EAGVVQSPRYKIIEKKQPVAFWCNPISGHNTLYWYLQNLGQGPELLIRYENEEAVDDSQLPKDRFSAERLKGVDSTLKIQPAELGDSAVYLCASSFGGGEKLFFGSGTQLSVL.

Written as DNA, the CDR3 is TGCGCCAGCAGTGAGTTTATGGGTTCGGGACAGGGATATCAGCCCCAGCATTTT. This gives the protein CASSEFMGSGQGYQPQHF. The J gene is TRBJ1-5, the V gene TRBV10-2; 9 nucleotides line up with TRBD1. The CDR3 is made up of 18 amino acids. In germline, CDR1 is WSHSY, CDR2 SAAADI. The ends lost 1 base at V and 5 bases at J; junction bases unmatched: 12.

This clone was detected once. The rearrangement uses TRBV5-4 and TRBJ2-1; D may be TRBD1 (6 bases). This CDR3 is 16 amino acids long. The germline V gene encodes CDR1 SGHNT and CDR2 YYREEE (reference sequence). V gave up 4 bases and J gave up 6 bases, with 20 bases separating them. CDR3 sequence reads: CASSTGGRGSLNEQFF. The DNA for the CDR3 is TGTGCCAGCAGCACTGGAGGCAGGGGCTCACTCAATGAGCAGTTCTTC.

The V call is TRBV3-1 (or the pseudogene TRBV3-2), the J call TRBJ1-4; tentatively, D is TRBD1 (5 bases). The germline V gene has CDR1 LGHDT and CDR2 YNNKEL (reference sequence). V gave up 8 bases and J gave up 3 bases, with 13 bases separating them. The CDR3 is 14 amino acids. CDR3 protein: CASAGGTANEKLFF. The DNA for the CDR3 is TGTGCCAGCGCGGGGGGGACGGCTAATGAAAAACTGTTTTTT.

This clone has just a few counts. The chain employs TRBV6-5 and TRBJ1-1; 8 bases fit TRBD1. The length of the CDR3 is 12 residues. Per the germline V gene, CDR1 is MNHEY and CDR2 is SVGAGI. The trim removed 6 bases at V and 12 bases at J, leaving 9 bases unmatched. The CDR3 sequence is CASSGQGARTFF. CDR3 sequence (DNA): TGTGCCAGCAGCGGTCAGGGGGCGCGGACTTTCTTT.

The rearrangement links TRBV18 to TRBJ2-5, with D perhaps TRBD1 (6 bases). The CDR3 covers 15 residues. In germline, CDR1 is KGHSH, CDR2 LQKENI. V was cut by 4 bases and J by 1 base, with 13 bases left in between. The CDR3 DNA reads TGTGCCAGCTCACAGGTCAGGGGTACCCAAGAGACCCAGTACTTC. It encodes CASSQVRGTQETQYF.

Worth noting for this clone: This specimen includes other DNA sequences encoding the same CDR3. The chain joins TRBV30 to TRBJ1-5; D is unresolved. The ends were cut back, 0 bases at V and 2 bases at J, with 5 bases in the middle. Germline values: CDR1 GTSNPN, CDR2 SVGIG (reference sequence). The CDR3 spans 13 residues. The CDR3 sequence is CAWSVSRNQPQHF. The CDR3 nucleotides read TGTGCCTGGAGTGTAAGCCGCAATCAGCCCCAGCATTTT.

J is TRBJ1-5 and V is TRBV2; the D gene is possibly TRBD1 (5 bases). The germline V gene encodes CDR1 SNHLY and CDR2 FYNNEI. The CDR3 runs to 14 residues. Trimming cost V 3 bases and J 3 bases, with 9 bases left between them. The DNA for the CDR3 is TGTGCCAGCAGTGATGGGACTTTCAATCAGCCCCAGCATTTT. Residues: CASSDGTFNQPQHF.

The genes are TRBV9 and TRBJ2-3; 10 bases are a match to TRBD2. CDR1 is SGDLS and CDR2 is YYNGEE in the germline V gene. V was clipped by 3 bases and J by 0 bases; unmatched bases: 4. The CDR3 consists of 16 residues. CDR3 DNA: TGTGCCAGCAGCGCTGGGACTAGCGCTAGCACAGATACGCAGTATTTT. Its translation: CASSAGTSASTDTQYF.

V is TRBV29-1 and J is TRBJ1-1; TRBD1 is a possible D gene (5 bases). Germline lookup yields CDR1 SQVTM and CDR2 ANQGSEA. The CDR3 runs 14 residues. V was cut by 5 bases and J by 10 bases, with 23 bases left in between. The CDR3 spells CSVQTGGQGGGAFF. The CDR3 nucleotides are TGCAGCGTTCAAACGGGGGGTCAGGGAGGTGGAGCTTTCTTT.

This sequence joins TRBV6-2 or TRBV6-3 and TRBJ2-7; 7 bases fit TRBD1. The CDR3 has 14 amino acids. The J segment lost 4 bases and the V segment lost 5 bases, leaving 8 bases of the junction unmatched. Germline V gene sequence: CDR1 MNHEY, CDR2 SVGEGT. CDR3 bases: TGTGCCAGCAGTACCCCTGCACAGGGGTACGAGCAGTACGTC. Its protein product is CASSTPAQGYEQYV.